The 2 T cell receptor beta chains in this list originate from one sample, sequenced in a study of T-cell memory formation after mild COVID-19. TCRdb called the 5' RACE reads again in MiXCR, with one record for every CDR3 protein. The sample lists fewer than 300,000 distinct CDR3 sequences, approximately 15% occurring once. The specimen sequenced was PBMCs or a T cell subset sorted from them (not recorded which). These receptors all stem from a man younger than 30 who had mild COVID-19 (a few samples of this study predate the infection). Cell type and time point are not known.

CDR3 protein: CASSFGTAKGETQYF. The CDR3 DNA reads as TGCGCCAGCAGCTTCGGGACGGCGAAGGGAGAGACCCAGTACTTC. The rearrangement joins TRBV5-1 to TRBJ2-5, with D possibly being TRBD1 or TRBD2 (5 bases each). Trimming shortened V by 2 bases and J by 4 bases, and 15 bases separated the two germline ends. The CDR3 is 15 amino acids. Looked up from germline, CDR1 is SGHRS and CDR2 is YFSETQ.

In this sample, this clonotype turned up many times. The chain is built from TRBV7-3 and TRBJ2-1; D might be TRBD2 (7 bases). Trimming removed 2 bases at V and 4 bases at J, with 12 bases between. Germline V gene data show CDR1 as SGHTA and CDR2 as FQGTGA. This CDR3 region has 15 residues. In DNA, the CDR3 is TGTGCCAGCAGCTTAGGCGGGGGCTCATACAATGAGCAGTTCTTC. Amino acids: CASSLGGGSYNEQFF.